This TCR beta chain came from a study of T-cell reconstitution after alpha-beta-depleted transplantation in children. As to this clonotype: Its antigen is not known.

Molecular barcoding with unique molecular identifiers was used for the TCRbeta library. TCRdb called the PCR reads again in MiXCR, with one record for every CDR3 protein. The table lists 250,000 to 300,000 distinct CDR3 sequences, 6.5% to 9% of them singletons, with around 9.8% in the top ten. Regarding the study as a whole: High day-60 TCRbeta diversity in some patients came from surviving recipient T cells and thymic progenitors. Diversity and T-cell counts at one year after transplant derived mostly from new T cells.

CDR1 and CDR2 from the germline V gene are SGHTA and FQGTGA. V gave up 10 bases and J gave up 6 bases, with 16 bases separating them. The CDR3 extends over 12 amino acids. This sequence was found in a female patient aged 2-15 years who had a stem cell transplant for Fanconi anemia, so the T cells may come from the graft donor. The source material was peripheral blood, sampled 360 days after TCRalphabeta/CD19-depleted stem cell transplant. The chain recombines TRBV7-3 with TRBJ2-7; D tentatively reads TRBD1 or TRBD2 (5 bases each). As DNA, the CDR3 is TGTGCCAATGGGGACGCCCCCAGCGAGCAGTACTTC. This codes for CANGDAPSEQYF.